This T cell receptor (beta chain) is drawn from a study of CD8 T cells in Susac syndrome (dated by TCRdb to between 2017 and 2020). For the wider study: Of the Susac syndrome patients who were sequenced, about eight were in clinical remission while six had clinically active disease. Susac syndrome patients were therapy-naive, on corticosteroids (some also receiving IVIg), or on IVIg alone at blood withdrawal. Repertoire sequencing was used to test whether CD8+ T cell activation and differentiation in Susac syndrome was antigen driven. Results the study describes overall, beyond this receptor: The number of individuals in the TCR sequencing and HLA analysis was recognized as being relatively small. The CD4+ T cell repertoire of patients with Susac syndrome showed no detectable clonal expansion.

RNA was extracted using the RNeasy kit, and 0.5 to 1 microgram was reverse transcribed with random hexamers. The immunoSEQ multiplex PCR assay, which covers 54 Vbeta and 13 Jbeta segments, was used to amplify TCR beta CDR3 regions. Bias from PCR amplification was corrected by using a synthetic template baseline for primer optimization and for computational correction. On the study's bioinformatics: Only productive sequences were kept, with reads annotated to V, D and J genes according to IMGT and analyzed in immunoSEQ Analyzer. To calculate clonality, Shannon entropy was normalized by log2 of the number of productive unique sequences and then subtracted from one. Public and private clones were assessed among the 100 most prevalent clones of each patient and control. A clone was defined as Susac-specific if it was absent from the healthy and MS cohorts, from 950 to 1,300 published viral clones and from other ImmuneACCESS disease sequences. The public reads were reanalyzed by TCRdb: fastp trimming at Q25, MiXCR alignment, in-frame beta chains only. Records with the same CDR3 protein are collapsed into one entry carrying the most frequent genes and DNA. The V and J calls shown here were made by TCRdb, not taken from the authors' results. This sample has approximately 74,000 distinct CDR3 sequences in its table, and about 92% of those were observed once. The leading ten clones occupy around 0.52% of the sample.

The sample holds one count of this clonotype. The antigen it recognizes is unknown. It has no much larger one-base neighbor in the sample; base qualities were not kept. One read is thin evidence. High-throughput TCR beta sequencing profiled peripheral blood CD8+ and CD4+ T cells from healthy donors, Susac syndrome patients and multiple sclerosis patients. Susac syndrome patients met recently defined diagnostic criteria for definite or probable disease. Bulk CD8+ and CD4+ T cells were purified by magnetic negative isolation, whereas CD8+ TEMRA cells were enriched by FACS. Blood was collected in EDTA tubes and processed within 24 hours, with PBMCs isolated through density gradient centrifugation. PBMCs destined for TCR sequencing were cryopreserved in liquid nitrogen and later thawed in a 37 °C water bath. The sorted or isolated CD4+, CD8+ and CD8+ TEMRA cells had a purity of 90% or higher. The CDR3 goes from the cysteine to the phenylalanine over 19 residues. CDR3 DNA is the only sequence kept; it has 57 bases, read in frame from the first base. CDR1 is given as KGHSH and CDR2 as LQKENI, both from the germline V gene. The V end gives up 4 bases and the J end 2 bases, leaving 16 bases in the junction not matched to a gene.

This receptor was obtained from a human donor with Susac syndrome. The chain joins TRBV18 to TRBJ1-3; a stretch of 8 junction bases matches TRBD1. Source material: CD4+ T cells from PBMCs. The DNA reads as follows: TGTGCCAGCTCACGAACGGGACAGGACTTGTCCGGGGCTGGAAACACCATATATTTT. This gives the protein CASSRTGQDLSGAGNTIYF.